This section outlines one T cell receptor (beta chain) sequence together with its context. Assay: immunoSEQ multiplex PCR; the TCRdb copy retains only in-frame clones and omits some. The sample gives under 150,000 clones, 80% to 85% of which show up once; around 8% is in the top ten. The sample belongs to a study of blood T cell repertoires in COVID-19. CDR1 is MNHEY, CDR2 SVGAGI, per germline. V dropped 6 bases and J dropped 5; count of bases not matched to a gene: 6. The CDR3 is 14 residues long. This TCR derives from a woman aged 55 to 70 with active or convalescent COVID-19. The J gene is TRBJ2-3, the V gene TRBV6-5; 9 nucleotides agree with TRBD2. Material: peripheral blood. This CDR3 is CASRTRTSVDTQYF. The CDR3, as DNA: TGTGCCAGCAGGACCCGGACTAGCGTAGATACGCAGTATTTT.